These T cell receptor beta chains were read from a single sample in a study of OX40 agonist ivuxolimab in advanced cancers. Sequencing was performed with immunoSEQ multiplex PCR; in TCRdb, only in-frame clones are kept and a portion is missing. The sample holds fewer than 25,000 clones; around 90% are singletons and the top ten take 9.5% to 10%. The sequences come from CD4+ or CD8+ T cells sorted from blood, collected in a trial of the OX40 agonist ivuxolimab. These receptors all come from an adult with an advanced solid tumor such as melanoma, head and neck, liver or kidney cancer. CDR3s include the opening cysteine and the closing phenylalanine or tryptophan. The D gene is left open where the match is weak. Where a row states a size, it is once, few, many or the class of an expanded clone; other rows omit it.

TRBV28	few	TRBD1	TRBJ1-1	CASTISGQGYAFF	TGTGCCAGCACCATATCAGGACAGGGTTACGCTTTCTTT
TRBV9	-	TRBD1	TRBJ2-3	CASSVRTGGADTQYF	TGTGCCAGCAGCGTTCGGACAGGGGGAGCAGATACGCAGTATTTT
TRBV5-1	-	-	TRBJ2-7	CASSLGTASREQYF	TGCGCCAGCAGCTTGGGGACAGCCTCGAGGGAGCAGTACTTC
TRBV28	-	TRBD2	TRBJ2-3	CASSLAGEEDTQYF	TGTGCCAGCAGTTTAGCGGGGGAGGAAGATACGCAGTATTTT
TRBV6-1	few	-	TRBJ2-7	CASSEIYGSSYEQYF	TGTGCCAGCAGTGAAATCTACGGAAGCTCCTACGAGCAGTACTTC
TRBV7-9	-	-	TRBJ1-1	CASSLDGRAGNTEAFF	TGTGCCAGCAGCTTAGATGGCAGGGCGGGGAACACTGAAGCTTTCTTT
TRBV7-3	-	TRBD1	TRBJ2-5	CASSLRPPGQGQETQYF	TGTGCCAGCAGCTTAAGACCCCCGGGACAGGGGCAAGAGACCCAGTACTTC
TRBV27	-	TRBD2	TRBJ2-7	CASSFTSLAGDRNNEQYF	TGTGCCAGCAGTTTTACCAGCCTAGCGGGAGACAGGAATAACGAGCAGTACTTC
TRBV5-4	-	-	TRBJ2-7	CASRWGGSTSYEQYF	TGTGCCAGCAGGTGGGGCGGAAGTACCTCCTACGAGCAGTACTTC
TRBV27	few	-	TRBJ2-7	CASPKRGGIYEQYF	TGTGCCAGCCCAAAGCGAGGCGGGATCTACGAGCAGTACTTC
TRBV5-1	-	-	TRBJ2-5	CASSLVPGLGVMKETQYF	TGCGCCAGCAGCTTGGTCCCGGGACTGGGGGTGATGAAAGAGACCCAGTACTTC
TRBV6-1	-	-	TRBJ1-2	CASSERGLYGYTF	TGTGCCAGCAGCGAAAGAGGCCTCTATGGCTACACCTTC
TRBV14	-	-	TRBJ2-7	CASSQDAGTLHSYEQYF	TGTGCCAGCAGCCAAGATGCCGGGACACTCCACTCCTACGAGCAGTACTTC
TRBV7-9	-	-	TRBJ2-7	CASSLSWEPAYEQYF	TGTGCCAGCAGCTTAAGTTGGGAGCCGGCCTACGAGCAGTACTTC
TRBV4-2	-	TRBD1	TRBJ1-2	CASSSQGERIYGYTF	TGTGCCAGCAGCTCCCAGGGGGAGAGAATCTATGGCTACACCTTC
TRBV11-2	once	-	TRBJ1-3	CASSSTLEAGNTIYF	TGTGCCAGCAGCTCAACTTTGGAAGCTGGAAACACCATATATTTT
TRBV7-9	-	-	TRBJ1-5	CASSLGAGVGNQPQHF	TGTGCCAGCAGCTTAGGGGCAGGGGTGGGCAATCAGCCCCAGCATTTT
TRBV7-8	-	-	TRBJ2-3	CASSLAREDTQYF	TGTGCCAGCAGCTTAGCGCGGGAAGATACGCAGTATTTT
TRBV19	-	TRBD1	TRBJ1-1	CASSGGQMNTEAFF	TGTGCCAGTAGTGGGGGACAGATGAACACTGAAGCTTTCTTT
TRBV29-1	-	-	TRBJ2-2	CSVMRQAGTGELFF	TGCAGCGTCATGAGACAGGCGGGCACCGGGGAGCTGTTTTTT